This entry features one T cell receptor beta chain sequence. What it recognizes is unknown. This sample is drawn from a study of CXCR3-negative and CXCR3-positive naive CD8 T cells. Notes on the study in general: Compared with CXCR3-negative naive cells, CXCR3-positive naive cells showed more hydrophobic TRB CDR3s. Post-cryopreservation CXCR3 expression was partly diminished, and the bulk of assays employed fresh PBMCs.

There are 12 residues in the CDR3. Germline assignment: CDR1 MDHEN and CDR2 SYDVKM. The method, 5' RACE with UMI labels, was used to prepare the TRB cDNA libraries. After re-calling the 5' RACE reads, TCRdb lists one entry per CDR3 protein, DNA absent. This sample's table reports 75,000 to 100,000 distinct CDR3 sequences. Sequenced: naive CXCR3+ CD8+ T cells from blood. This sample's subset: CD45RO-CCR7+CD27+CD95- naive CD8+ T cells expressing CXCR3 (TNR3+). V is TRBV28 and J is TRBJ2-7. This TCR came from a human donor in good health. Some clones in this sample may be carry-over from other donors' samples. This CDR3 is CASSPSSYEQYF.